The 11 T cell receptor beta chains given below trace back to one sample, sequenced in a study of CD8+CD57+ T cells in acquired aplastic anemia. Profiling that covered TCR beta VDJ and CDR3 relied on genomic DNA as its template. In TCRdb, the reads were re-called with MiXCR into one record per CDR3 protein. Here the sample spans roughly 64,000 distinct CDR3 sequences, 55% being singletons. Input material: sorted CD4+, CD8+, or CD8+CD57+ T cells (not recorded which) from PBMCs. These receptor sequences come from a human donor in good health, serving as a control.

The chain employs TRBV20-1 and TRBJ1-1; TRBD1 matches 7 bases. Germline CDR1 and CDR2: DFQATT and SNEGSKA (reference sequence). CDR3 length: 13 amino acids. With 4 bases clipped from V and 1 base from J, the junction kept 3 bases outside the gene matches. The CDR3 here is CSATDRENTEAFF. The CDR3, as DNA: TGCAGTGCTACCGACAGGGAGAACACTGAAGCTTTCTTT.

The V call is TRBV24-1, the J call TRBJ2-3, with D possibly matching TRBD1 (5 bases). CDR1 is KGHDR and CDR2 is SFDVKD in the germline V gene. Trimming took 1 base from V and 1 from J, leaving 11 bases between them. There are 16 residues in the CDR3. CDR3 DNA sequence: TGTGCCACCAGTGATTTCCTACAGACAGGCACAGATACGCAGTATTTT. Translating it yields CATSDFLQTGTDTQYF.

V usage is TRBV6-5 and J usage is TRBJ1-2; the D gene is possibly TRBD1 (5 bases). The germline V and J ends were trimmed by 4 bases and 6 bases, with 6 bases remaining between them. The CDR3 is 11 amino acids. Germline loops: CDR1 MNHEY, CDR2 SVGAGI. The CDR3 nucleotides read TGTGCCAGCAGTTCAGGGAATGGCTACACCTTC. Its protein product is CASSSGNGYTF.

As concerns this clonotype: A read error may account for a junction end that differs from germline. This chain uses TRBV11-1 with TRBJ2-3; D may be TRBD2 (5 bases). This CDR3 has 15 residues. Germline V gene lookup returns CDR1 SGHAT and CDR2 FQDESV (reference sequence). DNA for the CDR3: TGTGCCAGCAGCTTAGGTAGCGCCAGCACAGTTACGCAGTATTTT. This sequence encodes CASSLGSASTVTQYF. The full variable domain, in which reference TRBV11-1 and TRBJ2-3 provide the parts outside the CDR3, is EAEVAQSPRYKITEKSQAVAFWCDPISGHATLYWYRQILGQGPELLVQFQDESVVDDSQLPKDRFSAERLKGVDSTLKIQPAELGDSAMYLCASSLGSASTVTQYFGPGTRLTVL.

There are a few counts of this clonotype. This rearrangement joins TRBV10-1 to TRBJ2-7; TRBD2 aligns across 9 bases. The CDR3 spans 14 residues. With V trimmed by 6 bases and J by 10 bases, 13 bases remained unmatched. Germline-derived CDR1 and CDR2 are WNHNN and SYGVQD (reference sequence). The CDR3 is CASSQGGLAGEQYF. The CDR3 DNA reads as TGCGCCAGCAGCCAAGGGGGACTAGCAGGGGAACAGTACTTC.

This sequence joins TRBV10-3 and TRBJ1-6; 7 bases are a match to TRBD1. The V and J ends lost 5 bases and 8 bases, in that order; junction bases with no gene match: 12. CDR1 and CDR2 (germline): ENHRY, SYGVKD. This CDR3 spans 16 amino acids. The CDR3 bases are TGTGCCATCAGTTACTTGGTGGGACAGCCTGATTCACCCCTCCACTTT. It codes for CAISYLVGQPDSPLHF.

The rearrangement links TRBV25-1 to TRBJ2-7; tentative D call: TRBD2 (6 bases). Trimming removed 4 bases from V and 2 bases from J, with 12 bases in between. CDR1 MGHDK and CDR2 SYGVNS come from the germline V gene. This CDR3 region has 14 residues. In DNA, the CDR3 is TGTGCCAGCAGTGTGAGGAGGGGCGCCTACGAGCAGTACTTC. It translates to CASSVRRGAYEQYF.

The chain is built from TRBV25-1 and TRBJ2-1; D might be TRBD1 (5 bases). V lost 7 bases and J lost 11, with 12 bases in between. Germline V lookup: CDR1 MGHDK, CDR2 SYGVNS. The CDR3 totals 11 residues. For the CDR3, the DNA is TGTGCCAGCACTCTAGGACAACAGCAGTTCTTC. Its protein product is CASTLGQQQFF.

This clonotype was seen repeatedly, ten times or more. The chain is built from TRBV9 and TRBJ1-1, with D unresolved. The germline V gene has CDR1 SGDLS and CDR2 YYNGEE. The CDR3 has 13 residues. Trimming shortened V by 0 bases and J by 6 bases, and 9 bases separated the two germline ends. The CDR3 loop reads CASSVDLFAEAFF. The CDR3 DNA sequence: TGTGCCAGCAGCGTAGACCTCTTCGCTGAAGCTTTCTTT.

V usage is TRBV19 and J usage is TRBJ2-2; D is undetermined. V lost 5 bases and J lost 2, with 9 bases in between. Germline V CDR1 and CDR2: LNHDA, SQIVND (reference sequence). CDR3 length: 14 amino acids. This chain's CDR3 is CASSWVSNTGELFF. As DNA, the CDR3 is TGTGCCAGTAGTTGGGTTAGCAACACCGGGGAGCTGTTTTTT.

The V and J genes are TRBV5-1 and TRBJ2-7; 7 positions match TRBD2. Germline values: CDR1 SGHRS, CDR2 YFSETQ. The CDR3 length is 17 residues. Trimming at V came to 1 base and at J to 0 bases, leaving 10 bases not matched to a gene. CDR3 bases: TGCGCCAGCAGCTTGTTTGTAGCGGGCCGGAGCTCCTACGAGCAGTACTTC. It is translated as CASSLFVAGRSSYEQYF.